This TCR beta chain was sequenced for a study of PD-1 blockade in classical Hodgkin lymphoma. Libraries were prepared by immunoSEQ multiplex PCR; TCRdb keeps only in-frame clonotypes and omits some of them. The top ten clones hold 12% of a sample with around 96,000 clones, approximately 80% of them seen once. All patients relapsed after autologous stem cell transplantation, and brentuximab vedotin exposure varied. CDR3 size: 15 residues. V was shortened by 4 bases and J by 6 bases, with 16 bases between the two germline ends. From germline, CDR1 is SSHAT and CDR2 FNYEAQ (reference sequence). The TCR comes from a human donor with classical Hodgkin lymphoma. The sample here was peripheral blood mononuclear cells (PBMCs), taken at baseline. V gene TRBV7-7 combines with J gene TRBJ2-1; tentative D call: TRBD2 (7 bases). CDR3 region: CASSYIGGPGNEQFF. CDR3 bases: TGTGCCAGCAGCTATATCGGGGGGCCAGGCAATGAGCAGTTCTTC.